This TCR beta chain was retrieved from a study of cytotoxic CD8 clonotypes in ibrutinib-treated CLL. Study-wide findings and caveats: Clonality was higher at ibrutinib response and returned toward baseline at progression.

Of note for this clone: Its specificity is not known.

J lost 0 bases, V lost 3 bases, and 7 bases had no gene match. The CDR3 contains 19 residues. CDR1 LNHDA and CDR2 SQIVND come from the germline V gene (reference sequence). Profiled with immunoSEQ multiplex PCR; TCRdb holds only in-frame clones, not every one. In the table there are approximately 16,000 clones, less than 80% of which are singletons. This material consisted of PBMCs, taken before ibrutinib treatment. The source of this sequence is a human donor with chronic lymphocytic leukemia. This chain uses TRBV19 with TRBJ2-2; 13 nucleotides line up with TRBD2. DNA for the CDR3: TGTGCCAGTAGTATTGAGGGACTAGCGGGGAGTACGAACACCGGGGAGCTGTTTTTT. It translates to CASSIEGLAGSTNTGELFF.